The T cell receptor beta chain described here comes from a study of CXCR3-negative and CXCR3-positive naive CD8 T cells (dated by TCRdb to about 2019). About the full investigation: In total, some 140 million TRB reads were obtained, or roughly 1.5 +/- 0.3 million reads per library. Data from fewer than 12 donors, pooled across two independent experiments, went into the diversity and physicochemical repertoire analyses. For the TRBV-TRBJ cluster analysis, the naive subsets came from a handful of donors, while the memory cells came from 3 donors. General study outcomes and caveats: Repertoire diversity was comparably high in both naive subsets but much lower in memory CD8+ T cells. Similar TRBV-TRBJ usage was shown by naive CXCR3-negative and CXCR3-positive cells from the same donor, whereas distinct patterns were shown by memory cells. Compared with CXCR3-negative naive cells, CXCR3-positive naive cells had TRB CDR3s with higher hydrophobicity (lower Kidera factor 4), lower energy, and higher strength and volume indices. Because surface CD5, which is linked to self-reactivity in mice, was comparable between the naive subsets, TCR interaction strength was also inferred from TRB CDR3 physicochemical properties. Freshly isolated PBMCs were used for most assays because CXCR3 expression went down partially after cryopreservation.

For every CD8+ T cell subset, hundreds of thousands of cells were flow-sorted straight into RLT lysis buffer, and each subset was sorted in triplicate. To keep memory contaminants out, a stringent definition of naive CD8+ T cells was applied: CD45RO-CCR7+CD27+CD95-. Using standard density gradient centrifugation, peripheral blood mononuclear cells were isolated from buffy coats. Naive CXCR3-negative and CXCR3-positive CD8+ T cells were flow-sorted on a FACSAria III. An RNeasy Mini Kit was used to extract total RNA from the sorted cells. Sequencer: NextSeq 550. The Human TCR Profiling Kit (MiLaboratory) was used to make UMI-labeled 5' RACE TRB cDNA libraries. The full amount of extracted RNA was used for cDNA synthesis, and the full amount of resulting cDNA was used for PCR amplification. The libraries were made side by side, with each library going through the same number of PCR cycles. Per the original workflow: About 53,000 +/- 9,400 unique UMI-labeled TRB cDNA molecules per library were extracted with MIGEC and MiXCR, with at least two reads per UMI required. On average, about 40,000 +/- 10,000 functional in-frame TRB CDR3 nucleotide clonotypes lacking stop codons were found per library. After downsampling to 5000 UMI-labeled TRB molecules per sample, diversity metrics such as normalized Shannon-Wiener and Chao1 were calculated in VDJtools. VDJtools was used to calculate clonotype-size-weighted physicochemical properties of the central five CDR3 residues, namely interaction energy, strength, volume and Kidera factor 4. TCRdb reprocessed the raw reads; every CDR3 protein sequence is a single record, and DNA is not supplied. The V and J calls and clone size come from TCRdb's table, not from the authors' own analysis. This sample's table contains some 130,000 distinct CDR3 sequences. Of the sample, 0.25% to 0.35% is held by the ten largest clones.

The CDR3 sequence holds 15 residues, the cysteine and phenylalanine included. No DNA was logged. CDR1 MDHEN and CDR2 SYDVKM were looked up in the germline V gene. In the case of this clonotype: Its antigen is currently not known.

Rearrangement joined TRBV28 to TRBJ2-1; TCRdb calls TRBD2, which cannot be checked without DNA. This sequence originates from a human donor in good health. Some clones in this sample may be carry-over from other donors' samples. Material: naive CXCR3- CD8+ T cells from blood. The cell subset or site label corresponds to: CD45RO-CCR7+CD27+CD95- naive CD8+ T cells lacking CXCR3 (TNR3-). This receptor has the CDR3 CASSLQGQAYNEQFF.